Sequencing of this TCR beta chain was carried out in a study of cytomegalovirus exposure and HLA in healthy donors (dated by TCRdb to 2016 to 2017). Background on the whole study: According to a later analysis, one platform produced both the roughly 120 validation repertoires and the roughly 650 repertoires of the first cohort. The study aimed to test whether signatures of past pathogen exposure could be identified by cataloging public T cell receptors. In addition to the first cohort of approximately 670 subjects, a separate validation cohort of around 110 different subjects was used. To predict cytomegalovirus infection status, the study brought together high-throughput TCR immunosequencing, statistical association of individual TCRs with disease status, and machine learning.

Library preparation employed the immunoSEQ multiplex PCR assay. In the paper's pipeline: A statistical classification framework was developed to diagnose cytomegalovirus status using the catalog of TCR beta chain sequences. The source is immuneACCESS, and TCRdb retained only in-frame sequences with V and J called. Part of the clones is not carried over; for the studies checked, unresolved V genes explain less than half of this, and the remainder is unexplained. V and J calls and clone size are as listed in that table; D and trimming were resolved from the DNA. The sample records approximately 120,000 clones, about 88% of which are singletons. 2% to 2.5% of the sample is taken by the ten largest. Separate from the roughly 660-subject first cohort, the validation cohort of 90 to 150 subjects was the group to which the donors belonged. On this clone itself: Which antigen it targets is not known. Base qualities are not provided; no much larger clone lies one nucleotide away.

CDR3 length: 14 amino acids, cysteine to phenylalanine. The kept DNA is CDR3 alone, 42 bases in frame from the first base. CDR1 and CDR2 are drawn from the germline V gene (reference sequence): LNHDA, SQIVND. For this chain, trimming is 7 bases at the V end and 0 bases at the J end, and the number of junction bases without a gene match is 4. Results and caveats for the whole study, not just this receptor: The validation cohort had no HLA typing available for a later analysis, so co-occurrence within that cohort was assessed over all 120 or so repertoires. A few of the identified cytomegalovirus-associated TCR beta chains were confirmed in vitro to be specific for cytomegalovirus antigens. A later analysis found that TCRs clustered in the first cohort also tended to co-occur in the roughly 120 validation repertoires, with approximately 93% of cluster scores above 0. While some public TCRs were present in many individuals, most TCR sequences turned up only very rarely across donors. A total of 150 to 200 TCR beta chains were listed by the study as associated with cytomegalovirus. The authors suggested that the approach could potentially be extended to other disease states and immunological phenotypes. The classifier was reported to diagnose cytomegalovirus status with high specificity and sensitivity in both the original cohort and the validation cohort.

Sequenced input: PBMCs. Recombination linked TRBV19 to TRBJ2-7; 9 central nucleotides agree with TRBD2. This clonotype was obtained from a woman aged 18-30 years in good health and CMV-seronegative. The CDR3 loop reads CASMEREVSYEQYF. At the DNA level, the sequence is TGTGCCAGTATGGAGCGGGAGGTCTCCTACGAGCAGTACTTC.